One sample yielded the 10 T cell receptor beta chains listed below, sequenced in a study of response to subunit inactivated influenza vaccine. MiXCR, run by TCRdb on the RT-PCR reads, gives a single entry per CDR3 protein. The sample contains about 520,000 distinct CDR3 sequences, roughly 25% of which appear only once. Sequenced material: CD4+ T cells sorted from PBMCs, taken 5 days after vaccination. These receptors were taken from a man between 50 and 59 years old who received an inactivated influenza vaccine.

The CDR3 reads CASSPQGDTGELFF. CDR3 DNA sequence: TGTGCCAGCAGCCCACAGGGGGACACCGGGGAGCTGTTTTTT. The rearrangement uses TRBV7-2 and TRBJ2-2; the match to TRBD1 covers 8 bases. The junction had 2 bases not matched to a gene; V was cut back by 5 bases and J by 3 bases. The V gene's germline CDR1 is SGHTA and CDR2 FQGNSA. The CDR3 is 14 amino acids.

The chain links TRBV6-1 to TRBJ2-2; D tentatively reads TRBD1 or TRBD2 (5 bases each). The CDR3 runs to 15 residues. Trimming cost V 3 bases and J 3 bases, with 11 bases left between them. In germline, CDR1 is MNHNS, CDR2 SASEGT. The CDR3 here is CASSDMGVDTGELFF. In DNA form, the CDR3 reads TGTGCCAGCAGTGACATGGGGGTTGACACCGGGGAGCTGTTTTTT.

V and J are TRBV10-3 and TRBJ2-7; 8 bases agree with TRBD1. The junction had 8 bases not matched to a gene; V was cut back by 8 bases and J by 2 bases. This CDR3 has 14 amino acids. Germline lookup yields CDR1 ENHRY and CDR2 SYGVKD. In DNA form, the CDR3 reads TGTGCCATCGGTGCAGACAGGGGCACCTACGAGCAGTACTTC. Encoded protein: CAIGADRGTYEQYF.

V gene TRBV9 combines with J gene TRBJ1-1; D ambiguous. Germline-derived CDR1 and CDR2 are SGDLS and YYNGEE. V shed 0 bases and J shed 1 base, with 7 bases lying between them. This CDR3 region has 14 residues. As DNA, the CDR3 is TGTGCCAGCAGCGTAGATTCCCGGAACACTGAAGCTTTCTTT. It codes for CASSVDSRNTEAFF.

This clonotype has more than one count but fewer than ten. The genes are TRBV28 and TRBJ2-3; the match to TRBD2 covers 9 bases. Germline CDR1 MDHEN, CDR2 SYDVKM. This CDR3 is 10 amino acids long. V shed 10 bases, J shed 11 bases, and the junction held 4 bases outside the gene matches. This CDR3 reads CATQAGGQYF. In DNA, the CDR3 is TGTGCCACTCAAGCGGGGGGGCAGTATTTT.

This clonotype has more than one count but fewer than ten. This chain connects TRBV12-5 to TRBJ2-3, with 9 positions matching TRBD2. The CDR3 is made up of 14 amino acids. Germline CDR1 LGHNT, CDR2 FRNRAP. J gave up 5 bases and V 8 bases, and 8 bases lay outside the gene matches. The CDR3, as DNA: TGTGCTAGTTCTCGCGGGGGGGGAGGAGATACGCAGTATTTT. Translated: CASSRGGGGDTQYF. The full variable domain, rest sourced from reference TRBV12-5 and TRBJ2-3, is DARVTQTPRHKVTEMGQEVTMRCQPILGHNTVFWYRQTMMQGLELLAYFRNRAPLDDSGMPKDRFSAEMPDATLATLKIQPSEPRDSAVYFCASSRGGGGDTQYFGPGTRLTVL.

The CDR3 nucleotides read TGTGCCAGCAGAGGACAGAGCCCTACCAAAAACATTCAGTACTTC. It specifies CASRGQSPTKNIQYF. V and J are TRBV28 and TRBJ2-4; D is perhaps TRBD1 (6 bases). The germline V gene has CDR1 MDHEN and CDR2 SYDVKM. V was clipped by 6 bases and J by 2 bases, with 14 bases between them. The CDR3 consists of 15 residues.

The V call is TRBV20-1, the J call TRBJ2-5; D is undetermined. CDR3 length: 15 amino acids. The ends were cut back, 0 bases at V and 1 base at J, with 12 bases in the middle. Per the germline V gene, CDR1 is DFQATT and CDR2 is SNEGSKA (reference sequence). CDR3 sequence reads: CSARDGSAAQETQYF. CDR3 sequence (DNA): TGCAGTGCTAGAGATGGGTCTGCCGCCCAAGAGACCCAGTACTTC.

The chain combines TRBV24-1 with TRBJ2-2, with D perhaps being TRBD1 or TRBD2 (7 bases each). V lost 1 base to trimming and J lost 6 bases, with 14 bases between them. Germline loops: CDR1 KGHDR, CDR2 SFDVKD. This CDR3 region has 16 residues. DNA for the CDR3: TGTGCCACCAGTGATTTCCGACAGGGAGGGGCCGGGGAGCTGTTTTTT. It codes for CATSDFRQGGAGELFF.

The chain carries TRBV5-1 and TRBJ2-5; D call uncertain. Germline V gene lookup returns CDR1 SGHRS and CDR2 YFSETQ. This CDR3 has 13 amino acids. The germline V and J ends were trimmed by 2 bases and 4 bases, with 9 bases remaining between them. The CDR3 sequence is CASSFRLAETQYF. The CDR3 DNA is TGCGCCAGCAGCTTTCGTCTGGCAGAGACCCAGTACTTC.